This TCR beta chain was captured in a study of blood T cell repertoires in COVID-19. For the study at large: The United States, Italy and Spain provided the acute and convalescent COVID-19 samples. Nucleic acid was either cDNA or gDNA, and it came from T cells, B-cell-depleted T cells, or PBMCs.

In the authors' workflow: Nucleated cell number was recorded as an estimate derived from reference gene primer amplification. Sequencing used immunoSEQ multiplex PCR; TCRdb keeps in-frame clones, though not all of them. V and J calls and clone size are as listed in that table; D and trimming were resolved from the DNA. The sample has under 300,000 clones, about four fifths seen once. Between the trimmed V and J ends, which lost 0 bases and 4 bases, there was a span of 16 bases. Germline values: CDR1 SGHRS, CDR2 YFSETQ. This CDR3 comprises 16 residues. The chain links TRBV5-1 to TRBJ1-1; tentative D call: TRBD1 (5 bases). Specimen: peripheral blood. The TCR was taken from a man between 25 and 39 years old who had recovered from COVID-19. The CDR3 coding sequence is TGCGCCAGCAGCTTGGCCCTCGGGGGGGGAGCCACTGAAGCTTTCTTT. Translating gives CASSLALGGGATEAFF.